The next 32 T cell receptor beta chains were all read from a single sample in a study of cytomegalovirus exposure and HLA in healthy donors (dated by TCRdb to the late 2010s). The receptor library was made with the immunoSEQ multiplex PCR assay. For the multiplex PCR, a mixture combining 60 forward primers for TCR Vbeta segments and 13 reverse primers for TCR Jbeta segments was used. Imported from immuneACCESS, the table was reduced by TCRdb to in-frame sequences with V and J called. These copies leave out some clones; in studies compared against another copy, an unresolved V gene accounts for under half, and the cause of the remainder is not known. Recorded for this sample are 90,000 to 140,000 clones; 80% of them occurred a single time. The top ten hold 6% to 8% of the sample. Sequenced sample: PBMCs. The receptors derive from a man younger than 40 in good health and CMV-seropositive.

This clone was seen only once. The CDR3 sequence: CASSLASGSSYNEQFF. The CDR3 bases are TGCGCCAGCAGCTTGGCTAGCGGAAGCTCCTACAATGAGCAGTTCTTC. The chain carries TRBV5-1 and TRBJ2-1, with 7 bases aligning to TRBD2. V lost 0 bases, J lost 0 bases, and 3 bases stayed unmatched. This CDR3 has 16 amino acids. Germline values: CDR1 SGHRS, CDR2 YFSETQ.

This chain joins TRBV6-1 and TRBJ2-1, with 8 bases that match TRBD2. Trimming removed 6 bases from V and 3 bases from J; junction bases left unmatched: 1. The CDR3 runs to 13 residues. In germline, CDR1 is MNHNS, CDR2 SASEGT. The CDR3 bases are TGTGCCAGCAGCGGGGGGGACTACAATGAGCAGTTCTTC. This codes for CASSGGDYNEQFF.

Remarks on this clone: Other DNA sequences of this sample code for an identical CDR3. The J gene is TRBJ1-2, the V gene TRBV2; possible D gene TRBD1, 6 bases. V was cut by 3 bases and J by 6 bases, with 11 bases left in between. Germline-derived CDR1 and CDR2 are SNHLY and FYNNEI. The CDR3 has 13 residues. CDR3 DNA sequence: TGTGCCAGCAGTGACACAGGGCTGGATGGCTACACCTTC. It is translated as CASSDTGLDGYTF.

This clone appeared once. The chain recombines TRBV5-1 with TRBJ1-3, with TRBD1 matching 7 bases. The ends lost 4 bases at V and 2 bases at J; junction bases unmatched: 9. The V gene's germline CDR1 is SGHRS and CDR2 YFSETQ. There are 16 residues in the CDR3. CDR3 DNA: TGCGCCAGCAGCCCGATTACAGGGGACACTGGAAACACCATATATTTT. Amino acid sequence: CASSPITGDTGNTIYF.

This chain uses TRBV4-1 with TRBJ1-1, with D hard to call. Trimming pared 1 base from V and 10 bases from J, leaving 13 bases between. The CDR3 sequence is 13 residues long. The germline V gene has CDR1 MGHRA and CDR2 YSYEKL. The CDR3 DNA reads as TGCGCCAGCAGCCAAGGAAACATAATTGGAGCTTTCTTT. Translating it yields CASSQGNIIGAFF.

This chain connects TRBV18 to TRBJ1-1, with D perhaps matching TRBD1 (5 bases). The germline V gene encodes CDR1 KGHSH and CDR2 LQKENI. V shed 3 bases and J shed 5 bases, with 13 bases lying between them. CDR3 length: 14 amino acids. CDR3 amino acids: CASSPAGEGTEAFF. In nucleotides, the CDR3 is TGTGCCAGCTCACCCGCGGGAGAGGGGACTGAAGCTTTCTTT.

This clone was seen only once. The gene calls are TRBV11-2 and TRBJ1-1; D gene ambiguous. This CDR3 spans 15 amino acids. The germline V and J ends were trimmed by 5 bases and 1 base, with 14 bases remaining between them. CDR1 and CDR2 from the germline V gene are SGHAT and FQNNGV. As DNA, the CDR3 is TGTGCCAGCAGCCCACGAACCGGGTCGAACACTGAAGCTTTCTTT. It translates to CASSPRTGSNTEAFF.

The chain couples TRBV11-3 to TRBJ2-5; 9 bases are shared with TRBD2. V lost 5 bases, J lost 5 bases, and 6 bases stayed unmatched. Germline V gene sequence: CDR1 SGHNT, CDR2 YENEEA. The CDR3 consists of 14 residues. The CDR3 spells CASSPGTSSETQYF. In DNA, the CDR3 is TGTGCCAGCAGCCCCGGGACTAGCTCGGAGACCCAGTACTTC.

This clone has more than one count but fewer than ten. The chain employs TRBV2 and TRBJ1-2; TRBD1 agrees at 7 bases. The V gene's germline CDR1 is SNHLY and CDR2 FYNNEI. With 6 bases clipped from V and 7 bases from J, the junction kept 14 bases outside the gene matches. The CDR3 is made up of 15 amino acids. For the CDR3, the DNA is TGTGCCAGCAGAGTACAAGGACAGGAGGGTGGTGGCTACACCTTC. Translating it yields CASRVQGQEGGGYTF.

The genes are TRBV7-2 and TRBJ2-5; tentatively, D is TRBD1 (5 bases). Trimming left V 2 bases short and J 7 bases short, with 11 bases between. The germline gives CDR1 SGHTA, CDR2 FQGNSA. This CDR3 region has 13 residues. CDR3 bases: TGTGCCAGCAGCTTACGGACACGCGGGACCCAGTACTTC. Amino acids: CASSLRTRGTQYF.

The chain employs TRBV28 and TRBJ1-2; D is ambiguous. The CDR3 has 15 amino acids. Germline values: CDR1 MDHEN, CDR2 SYDVKM. Deletions cut 4 bases from V and 2 bases from J, with 14 bases between. The CDR3 sequence: CASSSAGGPNYGYTF. The CDR3 DNA reads as TGTGCCAGCAGTTCGGCGGGAGGTCCCAACTATGGCTACACCTTC.

The genes are TRBV27 and TRBJ1-1, with D perhaps matching TRBD1 (5 bases). Germline V gene data show CDR1 as MNHEY and CDR2 as SMNVEV (reference sequence). V gave up 3 bases and J gave up 4 bases, with 12 bases separating them. The CDR3 length is 14 residues. CDR3 region: CASSFSVRATEAFF. CDR3 nucleotide sequence: TGTGCCAGCAGTTTTTCTGTCAGGGCCACTGAAGCTTTCTTT.

This chain uses TRBV4-3 with TRBJ1-1; D might be TRBD1 (6 bases). Trimming took 0 bases from V and 11 from J, leaving 13 bases between them. CDR1 is LGHNA, CDR2 YSLEER, per germline. The CDR3 is 13 amino acids. In DNA, the CDR3 is TGCGCCAGCAGCCAAGATCCCAATACAGGGGCTTTCTTT. Amino acids: CASSQDPNTGAFF.

The chain is built from TRBV9 and TRBJ2-5; D is ambiguous. The CDR3 length is 12 residues. Germline CDR1 is SGDLS and CDR2 is YYNGEE. V was clipped by 3 bases and J by 2 bases, with 5 bases between them. CDR3 nucleotide sequence: TGTGCCAGCAGCGAAACACAAGAGACCCAGTACTTC. This sequence encodes CASSETQETQYF.

This clone turned up a few times. V usage is TRBV11-2 and J usage is TRBJ1-2; 8 bases are shared with TRBD1. Germline V gene sequence: CDR1 SGHAT, CDR2 FQNNGV. This CDR3 region has 14 residues. After removal of 6 bases from V and 11 bases from J, the junction contained 14 bases not matched to a gene. CDR3 residues: CASRQTGGPDQYTF. CDR3 in DNA: TGTGCCAGCAGACAAACAGGGGGACCCGATCAGTACACCTTC.

The J gene is TRBJ2-1, the V gene TRBV21-1; the table calls TRBD2, which could not be checked here. TRBV21-1 is shown as a pseudogene. CDR3 length: 19 amino acids. CDR3 DNA: TGTGCCAGCAGCAAAGCCCAGGTTCGAGCGGGGGCCACCTACAATGAGCAGTTCTTC. Protein sequence: CASSKAQVRAGATYNEQFF.

The genes are TRBV5-4 and TRBJ1-5, with TRBD1 matching over 10 bases. Trimming took 0 bases from V and 5 from J; bases not matched to a gene: 2. The CDR3 has 15 residues. The V gene's germline CDR1 is SGHNT and CDR2 YYREEE (reference sequence). CDR3 sequence (DNA): TGTGCCAGCAGCTTGGGCGGGACAGGGGATCAGCCCCAGCATTTT. Protein: CASSLGGTGDQPQHF.

This chain joins TRBV4-1 and TRBJ2-7; 9 bases are shared with TRBD2. The germline gives CDR1 MGHRA, CDR2 YSYEKL. The V and J ends lost 4 bases and 0 bases, in that order; junction bases with no gene match: 7. CDR3 length: 16 amino acids. CDR3 DNA sequence: TGCGCCAGCAGCCGTGCCGGACTAGCGTTCTCCTACGAGCAGTACTTC. Protein product: CASSRAGLAFSYEQYF.

The V and J genes are TRBV30 and TRBJ1-5, with 11 bases aligning to TRBD1. The V segment lost 2 bases and the J segment 3 bases; nucleotides outside the gene matches: 6. Germline CDR1 is GTSNPN and CDR2 is SVGIG (reference sequence). The CDR3 extends over 16 amino acids. CDR3 amino acids: CAWSSGTGGYNQPQHF. CDR3 nucleotide sequence: TGTGCCTGGAGTTCCGGGACAGGGGGATACAATCAGCCCCAGCATTTT. Based on the CDR3 plus reference TRBV30 and TRBJ1-5, the full variable domain is SQTIHQWPATLVQPVGSPLSLECTVEGTSNPNLYWYRQAAGRGLQLLFYSVGIGQISSEVPQNLSASRPQDRQFILSSKKLLLSDSGFYLCAWSSGTGGYNQPQHFGDGTRLSIL.

The rearrangement joins TRBV2 to TRBJ1-2; the D is unclear. CDR3 length: 14 amino acids. With 0 bases removed from V and 8 bases from J, the gap between germline ends came to 13 bases. Germline assignment: CDR1 SNHLY and CDR2 FYNNEI. CDR3: CASSEANRLTGYTF. CDR3 bases: TGTGCCAGCAGTGAAGCTAACCGCCTCACAGGCTACACCTTC.

This chain joins TRBV28 and TRBJ2-4, with 8 bases matching TRBD2. The CDR3 sequence is 15 residues long. Germline values: CDR1 MDHEN, CDR2 SYDVKM. Unmatched junction bases numbered 11, after V lost 7 bases and J lost 6 bases. The CDR3 sequence is CASTAAGGGGNIQYF. CDR3 in DNA: TGTGCCAGCACCGCGGCGGGGGGAGGCGGAAACATTCAGTACTTC.

This chain connects TRBV10-1 to TRBJ1-5, with D possibly matching TRBD1 (5 bases). V was trimmed by 2 bases and J by 9 bases, leaving 11 bases between them. This CDR3 is built from 13 residues. Germline lookup yields CDR1 WNHNN and CDR2 SYGVQD (reference sequence). CDR3 amino acids: CASSEKAGRPQHF. CDR3 DNA: TGCGCCAGCAGTGAGAAGGCAGGGCGGCCCCAGCATTTT.

The V gene is TRBV13, the J gene TRBJ2-1, with 8 bases aligning to TRBD2. This CDR3 comprises 14 residues. Germline V gene lookup returns CDR1 PRHDT and CDR2 FYEKMQ (reference sequence). The J segment lost 10 bases and the V segment lost 5 bases, leaving 10 bases of the junction unmatched. The CDR3 loop is CASSAPGGDAEQFF. CDR3 nucleotides: TGTGCCAGCAGCGCCCCCGGGGGGGACGCGGAGCAGTTCTTC.

This clone turned up a few times. J is TRBJ2-7 and V is TRBV30; 8 positions agree with TRBD2. The trim removed 0 bases at V and 6 bases at J, leaving 13 bases unmatched. The germline V gene encodes CDR1 GTSNPN and CDR2 SVGIG (reference sequence). The CDR3 contains 16 residues. The CDR3 sequence: CAWSVGGGSPPGEQYF. In DNA, the CDR3 is TGTGCCTGGAGTGTCGGCGGGGGGTCCCCCCCTGGCGAGCAGTACTTC. Combining the CDR3 with reference TRBV30 and TRBJ2-7 gives the whole variable domain SQTIHQWPATLVQPVGSPLSLECTVEGTSNPNLYWYRQAAGRGLQLLFYSVGIGQISSEVPQNLSASRPQDRQFILSSKKLLLSDSGFYLCAWSVGGGSPPGEQYFGPGTRLTVT.

The chain has TRBV4-2 and TRBJ2-7; D is unclear. The CDR3 is 15 residues long. Germline assignment: CDR1 LGHNA and CDR2 YNFKEQ. V dropped 1 base and J dropped 2 bases, with 12 bases sitting between them. The CDR3 spells CASSQVADSTYEQYF. The CDR3 DNA is TGTGCCAGCAGCCAAGTGGCCGATAGCACCTACGAGCAGTACTTC.

V is TRBV6-5 and J is TRBJ2-2; the match to TRBD2 covers 11 bases. This CDR3 region has 15 residues. After removal of 6 bases from V and 6 bases from J, the junction contained 6 bases not matched to a gene. Germline loops: CDR1 MNHEY, CDR2 SVGAGI. In DNA form, the CDR3 reads TGTGCCAGCAGAAAGACTAGCGGGGCTCCCGGGGAGCTGTTTTTT. The encoded protein is CASRKTSGAPGELFF.

Of note for this clone: The same CDR3 is also encoded by other DNA sequences in this sample. The gene calls are TRBV30 and TRBJ2-7; D is uncertain. Trimming took 4 bases from V and 7 from J, leaving 5 bases between them. This CDR3 has 9 amino acids. Per germline, CDR1 GTSNPN and CDR2 SVGIG (reference sequence). Here the CDR3 reads CAWTGEQYF. The CDR3 nucleotides read TGTGCCTGGACCGGGGAGCAGTACTTC.

This chain connects TRBV15 to TRBJ2-1, with D perhaps matching TRBD2 (5 bases). CDR1 and CDR2 from the germline V gene are LNHNV and YYDKDF (reference sequence). V dropped 3 bases and J dropped 0 bases, with 12 bases sitting between them. The CDR3 runs to 16 residues. CDR3 nucleotide sequence: TGTGCCACCAGCAGTCTTCTAGGGAGCTCCTACAATGAGCAGTTCTTC. Encoded protein: CATSSLLGSSYNEQFF.

V usage is TRBV18 and J usage is TRBJ1-3; no firm D call. Trimming removed 6 bases from V and 0 bases from J, with 21 bases in between. Germline CDR1 is KGHSH and CDR2 is LQKENI. CDR3 length equals 18 residues. The CDR3 is CASSSLAPAPTSGNTIYF. The CDR3 DNA follows: TGTGCCAGCTCCTCATTAGCCCCAGCTCCCACCTCTGGAAACACCATATATTTT.

The V gene is TRBV11-2, the J gene TRBJ1-2, with 10 nucleotides matching TRBD1. The CDR3 sequence is 18 residues long. Germline V lookup: CDR1 SGHAT, CDR2 FQNNGV. V was pared by 0 bases and J by 7 bases, with 14 bases of the junction left unmatched. CDR3 DNA: TGTGCCAGCAGCTTAGATCGTGGGACAGGGGACCTCGGGGGTGGCTACACCTTC. It translates to CASSLDRGTGDLGGGYTF.

The chain is built from TRBV7-9 and TRBJ1-4, with D possibly being TRBD1 (5 bases). Germline V gene sequence: CDR1 SEHNR, CDR2 FQNEAQ (reference sequence). V lost 4 bases, J lost 14 bases, and 14 bases lay in between. The CDR3 covers 12 residues. The CDR3 nucleotides are TGTGCCAGCAGCTACGGGGGGAATCTGCTGTTTTTT. This codes for CASSYGGNLLFF.

The chain has TRBV10-2 and TRBJ2-1, with 11 bases lining up with TRBD2. Per the germline V gene, CDR1 is WSHSY and CDR2 is SAAADI. Trimming cost V 4 bases and J 9 bases; bases outside gene matches: 8. The CDR3 has 15 residues. In DNA, the CDR3 is TGCGCCAGCAGTGTCCCTAGCGGGGGGCCGGGTGAGCAGTTCTTC. It codes for CASSVPSGGPGEQFF.